There are a few counts of the clone carrying this T cell receptor (beta chain). This sample was included in a study of T cells after yellow fever vaccination. The ends lost 5 bases at V and 3 bases at J; junction bases unmatched: 4. Germline loops: CDR1 KGHSH, CDR2 LQKENI. The CDR3 spans 14 residues. TCRdb analysed the 5' RACE reads with MiXCR anew, one entry per CDR3 protein. The profile shows about 150,000 distinct CDR3 sequences, around 6.3% of them singletons. The starting material was CD4+ T cells sorted from PBMCs, obtained 10 days after the yellow fever booster vaccination. The source is a man aged 25 to 40 who received the YFV17D yellow fever vaccine. The rearrangement links TRBV18 to TRBJ2-7; 10 bases are a match to TRBD1. DNA for the CDR3: TGTGCCAGCTCAAAGGGACAGGGGCTCTACGAGCAGTACTTC. Translating gives CASSKGQGLYEQYF.